These 6 T cell receptor beta chains originate from one sample sequenced in a study of blood T cells in healthy people across ages. Together with a sample-barcoded 5' primer, a J-beta primer mix was included in a second PCR lasting about 6 to 11 cycles. TCRdb re-called the 5' RACE reads with MiXCR, one entry per CDR3 protein. The table records 540,000 or so distinct CDR3 sequences, around 24% of them present only once. This sample was shared with a second study, whose subject was T cells of mothers and their children.

The sequenced sample was blood. These receptors were taken from a boy younger than 18 in good health.

V gene TRBV10-3 combines with J gene TRBJ1-2; D call uncertain. Trimming stripped 0 bases from V and 1 base from J, with 6 bases between. This CDR3 region has 14 residues. Germline V gives CDR1 ENHRY, CDR2 SYGVKD. CDR3 amino acids: CAISESNSNYGYTF. In nucleotides, the CDR3 is TGTGCCATCAGTGAGTCGAACAGTAACTATGGCTACACCTTC.

In this sample, this clonotype turned up a few times. The V call is TRBV6-1, the J call TRBJ1-3, with D maybe TRBD1 (5 bases). The CDR3 sequence is 15 residues long. Germline CDR1 is MNHNS and CDR2 is SASEGT. V lost 7 bases to trimming and J lost 0 bases, with 13 bases between them. CDR3 loop: CASTRDGSSGNTIYF. For the CDR3, the DNA is TGTGCCAGCACCAGGGACGGGAGCTCTGGAAACACCATATATTTT.

This clonotype has just a few counts. V gene TRBV5-5 combines with J gene TRBJ1-1; D gene uncertain. With 5 bases removed from V and 0 bases from J, the gap between germline ends came to 8 bases. Germline values: CDR1 SGHKS, CDR2 YYEKEE (reference sequence). The CDR3 sequence is 13 residues long. In DNA, the CDR3 is TGTGCCAGCAGTTCAGCCTTGAACACTGAAGCTTTCTTT. It is translated as CASSSALNTEAFF.

This clonotype was observed a handful of times. The genes are TRBV7-6 and TRBJ2-1; tentative D call: TRBD2 (5 bases). Germline CDR1 SGHVS, CDR2 FNYEAQ. This CDR3 has 17 residues. V lost 1 base to trimming and J lost 1 base, with 14 bases between them. The CDR3: CASSLESLETSYNEQFF. The CDR3 DNA reads as TGTGCCAGCAGCTTAGAATCACTAGAGACGTCCTACAATGAGCAGTTCTTC.

The rearrangement uses TRBV5-1 and TRBJ2-5; TRBD1 agrees at 9 bases. CDR3 length: 16 residues. From germline, CDR1 is SGHRS and CDR2 YFSETQ. V dropped 4 bases and J dropped 1; count of bases not matched to a gene: 8. Written as DNA, the CDR3 is TGCGCCAGCAGCGTGACCGGGACAGGGTTCCAAGAGACCCAGTACTTC. This encodes CASSVTGTGFQETQYF.

V usage is TRBV6-1 and J usage is TRBJ2-3; 7 bases map to TRBD1. This CDR3 has 17 amino acids. J lost 4 bases, V lost 2 bases, and 12 bases had no gene match. The germline CDR1 and CDR2 sequences are MNHNS and SASEGT. The CDR3 is CASSEPTGKGIPDTQYF. Written as DNA, the CDR3 is TGTGCCAGCAGTGAACCGACAGGGAAGGGTATACCAGATACGCAGTATTTT.